This is a list of T cell receptor beta chains from one sample in a study of blood T cell repertoires in COVID-19. The repertoire was sequenced with immunoSEQ multiplex PCR; TCRdb's copy has only in-frame clones and lacks some. The sample has 150,000 to 200,000 clones; around 86% are singletons. Sample: peripheral blood. These receptors were collected from a woman older than 75 in a cohort sampled during active or convalescent COVID-19. The CDR3 runs from the conserved cysteine through the conserved F or W. D genes are given only for firm matches. Some rows mark clone size as missing; the rest say once, few, many or name a class of expanded clone.

D | J | size | V | CDR3 | DNA
NA | TRBJ1-6 | NA | TRBV19 | CASSMETANSPLHF | TGTGCCAGTAGTATGGAGACAGCCAATTCACCCCTCCACTTT
NA | TRBJ2-2 | NA | TRBV2 | CASIPGPWGTGELFF | TGTGCCAGCATCCCAGGGCCATGGGGCACCGGGGAGCTGTTTTTT
NA | TRBJ2-3 | NA | TRBV19 | CASSISPRMNTQYF | TGTGCCAGTAGTATATCCCCGAGGATGAATACGCAGTATTTT
NA | TRBJ2-5 | NA | TRBV11-2 | CASSSRGRETQYF | TGTGCCAGCAGCTCCAGGGGTCGAGAGACCCAGTACTTC
TRBD1 | TRBJ2-1 | NA | TRBV10-3 | CAISGPRTGLVNEQFF | TGTGCCATCAGTGGCCCCCGGACAGGGCTTGTCAATGAGCAGTTCTTC
NA | TRBJ1-2 | NA | TRBV27 | CASTRSGVATNGYTF | TGTGCCAGCACCAGAAGCGGGGTGGCGACAAATGGCTACACCTTC
TRBD1 | TRBJ2-4 | NA | TRBV28 | CASSFLWTGSKNIQYF | TGTGCCAGCAGTTTCCTCTGGACAGGGTCCAAAAACATTCAGTACTTC
NA | TRBJ2-7 | NA | TRBV4-3 | CASSQVAGTYEQYF | TGCGCCAGCAGCCAAGTGGCAGGGACCTACGAGCAGTACTTC
TRBD1 | TRBJ1-5 | NA | TRBV7-2 | CASSLDRLNQPQHF | TGTGCCAGCAGCCTGGACAGGCTGAATCAGCCCCAGCATTTT
TRBD2 | TRBJ2-1 | NA | TRBV5-1 | CASSGLAGAAFGNEQFF | TGCGCCAGCAGCGGACTAGCGGGAGCGGCTTTCGGAAATGAGCAGTTCTTC
NA | TRBJ2-2 | few | TRBV5-1 | CASSFTGLNTGELFF | TGCGCCAGCAGCTTTACAGGGTTGAACACCGGGGAGCTGTTTTTT
NA | TRBJ1-3 | NA | TRBV30 | CAWADTGPSSGNTIYF | TGTGCCTGGGCCGACACAGGGCCTAGCTCTGGAAACACCATATATTTT
TRBD1 | TRBJ2-1 | NA | TRBV10-2 | CASNGKDRGRNEQFF | TGCGCCAGCAATGGTAAAGACAGGGGGCGCAATGAGCAGTTCTTC
TRBD1 | TRBJ2-7 | NA | TRBV10-2 | CASSDSRQGATYEQYF | TGCGCCAGCAGTGACTCGAGACAGGGAGCAACCTACGAGCAGTACTTC
TRBD1 | TRBJ1-2 | NA | TRBV19 | CASSAITASGGYGYTF | TGTGCCAGTAGCGCGATTACGGCCTCAGGGGGCTATGGCTACACCTTC
NA | TRBJ1-6 | NA | TRBV19 | CASSTTGYNSPLHF | TGTGCCAGTAGTACGACAGGTTATAATTCACCCCTCCACTTT
NA | TRBJ2-7 | NA | TRBV3-1/TRBV3-2 | CASSQGQPFSYEQYF | TGTGCCAGCAGCCAAGGACAGCCTTTCTCCTACGAGCAGTACTTC
TRBD1 | TRBJ1-5 | NA | TRBV30 | CAWATGGNQPQHF | TGTGCCTGGGCGACAGGGGGCAATCAGCCCCAGCATTTT
TRBD2 | TRBJ2-2 | many | TRBV7-9 | CASSPSGGGNTGELFF | TGTGCCAGCAGCCCCTCGGGGGGGGGCAACACCGGGGAGCTGTTTTTT
NA | TRBJ1-2 | NA | TRBV6-5 | CASSRGVSNYGYTF | TGTGCCAGCAGCCGCGGGGTATCTAACTATGGCTACACCTTC
TRBD1 | TRBJ1-1 | NA | TRBV9 | CASSVTGGILDTEAFF | TGTGCCAGCAGCGTGACAGGGGGCATTCTTGACACTGAAGCTTTCTTT
TRBD1 | TRBJ1-2 | NA | TRBV5-4 | CASSLVGTVGYGYTF | TGTGCCAGCAGCTTGGTAGGGACAGTTGGATATGGCTACACCTTC
NA | TRBJ1-1 | NA | TRBV3-1/TRBV3-2 | CASSSPSGGTEAFF | TGTGCCAGCAGCTCACCCAGTGGGGGGACTGAAGCTTTCTTT
NA | TRBJ1-3 | NA | TRBV10-3 | CAISVDRGNTIYF | TGTGCCATCAGTGTCGACAGGGGAAACACCATATATTTT
NA | TRBJ1-3 | NA | TRBV28 | CASSLQGSSGNTIYF | TGTGCCAGCAGTTTACAGGGGTCCTCTGGAAACACCATATATTTT
TRBD2 | TRBJ2-1 | NA | TRBV10-2 | CASRGTSGHNEQFF | TGCGCCAGCCGAGGGACTAGCGGCCACAATGAGCAGTTCTTC
NA | TRBJ2-1 | NA | TRBV7-7 | CASSPELVATRGYNEQFF | TGTGCTAGCAGCCCCGAACTAGTAGCCACCCGCGGATACAATGAGCAGTTCTTC
NA | TRBJ2-1 | NA | TRBV11-2 | CASSHFVRTQSYNEQFF | TGTGCCAGCAGCCACTTTGTCCGGACTCAAAGCTACAATGAGCAGTTCTTC
TRBD1 | TRBJ1-6 | NA | TRBV27 | CASSWIGTGGNSPLHF | TGTGCCAGCAGTTGGATCGGGACAGGGGGTAATTCACCCCTCCACTTT
NA | TRBJ2-2 | NA | TRBV4-1 | CASSPVYTGSGELFF | TGCGCCAGCAGCCCTGTATACACAGGGTCCGGGGAGCTGTTTTTT